What follows describes a single T cell receptor (beta chain). Its target is unknown. The CDR3 runs 14 residues. Looked up from germline, CDR1 is SEHNR and CDR2 is FQNEAQ (reference sequence). The repertoire was sequenced with immunoSEQ multiplex PCR; TCRdb's copy has only in-frame clones and lacks some. The data show about 44,000 clones, about 91% seen once. The entry originates in a study of a mutant IDH1 vaccine in newly diagnosed glioma. Study background: Vaccines were first given 4-6 weeks after radiotherapy alone, or with temozolomide cycles. Treated patients comprised 62.5% males and around 38% females, mean age approximately 38 years.

Study-level points and caveats: Pseudoprogression appeared independent of alterations in top peripheral clonotypes.

The time point denotes: week 23, last vaccination. Every single dose of the vaccine, 300 ug of mutant IDH1 20-mer peptide, came with topical imiquimod. The TCR originated in a man in his fifties with glioma. The V call is TRBV7-9, the J call TRBJ2-5; D may match TRBD1 or TRBD2 (6 bases each). Specimen: PBMCs, collected from a glioma patient whose treatment included an IDH1 peptide vaccine. In DNA form, the CDR3 reads TGTGCAACCGCGGCGGGGACATACCAAGAGACCCAGTACTTC. Translated, it gives CATAAGTYQETQYF.